The present T cell receptor (beta chain) was sequenced within a study of response to subunit inactivated influenza vaccine. Regarding the study as a whole: Every seasonal influenza vaccination brings in few new T cells, the authors suggested.

MiXCR, applied by TCRdb to the RT-PCR reads, yields one record per CDR3 protein. This table holds roughly 520,000 distinct CDR3 sequences, roughly 23% found once. Worth noting for this clonotype: Its specificity is not known.

The sequenced sample was CD4+ T cells sorted from PBMCs, obtained about 5 days after vaccination. The receptor was derived from a man aged 45-65 years who received an inactivated influenza vaccine.

The CDR3 sequence: CASRWDGAYEQYF. The CDR3 region has the DNA TGTGCCAGCAGATGGGACGGTGCCTACGAGCAGTACTTC. The rearrangement links TRBV6-2 or TRBV6-3 to TRBJ2-7, with D possibly called TRBD1 or TRBD2 (5 bases each). The CDR3 totals 13 residues. Germline V lookup: CDR1 MNHEY, CDR2 SVGEGT. The V and J ends lost 6 bases and 2 bases respectively, with 11 bases between them.